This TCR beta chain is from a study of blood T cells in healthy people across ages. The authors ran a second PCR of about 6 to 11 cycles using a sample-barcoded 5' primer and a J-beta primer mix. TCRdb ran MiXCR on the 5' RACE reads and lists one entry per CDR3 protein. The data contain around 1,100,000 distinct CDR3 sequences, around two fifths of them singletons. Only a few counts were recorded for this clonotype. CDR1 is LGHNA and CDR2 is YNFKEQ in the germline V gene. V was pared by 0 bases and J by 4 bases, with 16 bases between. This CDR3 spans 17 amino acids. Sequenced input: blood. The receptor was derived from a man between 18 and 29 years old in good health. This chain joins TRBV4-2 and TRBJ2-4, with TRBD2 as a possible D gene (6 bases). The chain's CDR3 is CASSQEAMASGKNIQYF. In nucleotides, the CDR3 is TGTGCCAGCAGCCAAGAGGCTATGGCCAGCGGGAAAAACATTCAGTACTTC.